Below, 8 T cell receptor beta chains from the same sample are listed, as sequenced in a study of beta chain features in type 1 diabetes. The investigators reverse transcribed all of the isolated RNA, so they sequenced expressed TCRB transcripts. The assay was immunoSEQ multiplex PCR, and TCRdb's table has in-frame clones only and misses some. The sample includes under 950,000 clones, roughly a sixth of them seen just once. Material for sequencing was naive CD4+ T cells from blood. The receptors shown here come from a woman aged 18 to 35 in good health.

This clone was recorded a few times. The chain links TRBV9 to TRBJ2-7, with D possibly TRBD1 on 6 matching bases. Trimming removed 4 bases at V and 6 bases at J, with 20 bases between. The CDR3 is 15 amino acids. Germline V gives CDR1 SGDLS, CDR2 YYNGEE. The CDR3 DNA is TGTGCCAGCAGCTTGCGCGGGCAGGGGCACGGCGAGCAGTACTTC. Its translation is CASSLRGQGHGEQYF.

This clone was seen only a few times. The V gene is TRBV18, the J gene TRBJ1-3, with D maybe TRBD1 (5 bases). Germline V gives CDR1 KGHSH, CDR2 LQKENI. The CDR3 spans 16 residues. V lost 2 bases and J lost 0, with 11 bases in between. In nucleotides, the CDR3 is TGTGCCAGCTCACCAAATGGGGCAGCCTCTGGAAACACCATATATTTT. It translates to CASSPNGAASGNTIYF.

The genes are TRBV7-2 and TRBJ2-7; TRBD2 aligns across 8 bases. J was trimmed by 2 bases and V by 5 bases; bases with no gene match: 5. CDR1 and CDR2 (germline): SGHTA, FQGNSA. This CDR3 region has 14 residues. Written as DNA, the CDR3 is TGTGCCAGCAGCATCACTAGCGGCACCTACGAGCAGTACTTC. This sequence encodes CASSITSGTYEQYF.

This rearrangement joins TRBV6-6 to TRBJ1-2; TRBD1 is a possible D gene (6 bases). Per germline, CDR1 MNHNY and CDR2 SVGAGI (reference sequence). The CDR3 has 13 residues. Trimming cost V 6 bases and J 8 bases, with 16 bases left between them. CDR3 bases: TGTGCCAGCAGCCCTGGGCGGGGGCGCGGCTACACCTTC. Residues: CASSPGRGRGYTF.

The chain recombines TRBV5-4 with TRBJ2-1, with 10 bases matching TRBD2. This CDR3 spans 17 amino acids. Germline CDR1 SGHNT, CDR2 YYREEE (reference sequence). Germline trimming cut 0 bases from V and 7 bases from J; bases unmatched to any gene: 10. CDR3 residues: CASSLGLAGDVTNEQFF. CDR3 coding DNA: TGTGCCAGCAGCTTGGGGCTAGCGGGAGATGTAACAAATGAGCAGTTCTTC.

The chain employs TRBV5-1 and TRBJ2-3; the D is unclear. The germline V and J ends were trimmed by 0 bases and 0 bases, with 8 bases remaining between them. CDR1 and CDR2 (germline): SGHRS, YFSETQ. The CDR3 covers 15 residues. This CDR3 is CASSLAWASTDTQYF. The CDR3 DNA is TGCGCCAGCAGCTTGGCATGGGCTAGCACAGATACGCAGTATTTT.

The rearrangement uses TRBV20-1 and TRBJ2-7; no firm D call. V shed 6 bases and J shed 8 bases, with 11 bases lying between them. CDR1 and CDR2 (germline): DFQATT, SNEGSKA (reference sequence). CDR3 length: 10 residues. This CDR3 reads CSASLVQQYF. CDR3 coding DNA: TGCAGTGCCAGCCTTGTTCAGCAGTACTTC.

This clone was seen a handful of times. The chain uses TRBV6-6 and TRBJ1-1; TRBD1 might be the D (5 bases). V lost 4 bases, J lost 5 bases, and 11 bases lay in between. This CDR3 is built from 13 residues. Germline CDR1 is MNHNY and CDR2 is SVGAGI (reference sequence). CDR3 region: CASSFPTVTEAFF. As DNA, the CDR3 is TGTGCCAGCAGTTTCCCGACAGTTACTGAAGCTTTCTTT.